This T cell receptor beta chain was captured by sequencing in a study of blood T cell repertoires in COVID-19. The CDR3 has 15 amino acids. Germline V gives CDR1 KGHSH, CDR2 LQKENI. The junction had 10 bases not matched to a gene; V was cut back by 8 bases and J by 9 bases. As originally analysed: For nucleated cells, counts were estimated from reference gene primer amplification. The assay was immunoSEQ multiplex PCR, and TCRdb's table has in-frame clones only and misses some. V and J calls and clone size are those listed in that table; D and trimming were worked out from the DNA. The sample shows some 96,000 clones, under 90% of them seen only once. In its sample, this clone was seen a few times.

The genes are TRBV18 and TRBJ2-1; the match to TRBD2 covers 13 bases. The clonotype was recovered from a human donor in a cohort sampled during active COVID-19. Input material: peripheral blood. CDR3 loop: CASASLAGGQGEQFF. The CDR3, as DNA: TGTGCCAGCGCGTCACTAGCGGGGGGGCAGGGTGAGCAGTTCTTC.